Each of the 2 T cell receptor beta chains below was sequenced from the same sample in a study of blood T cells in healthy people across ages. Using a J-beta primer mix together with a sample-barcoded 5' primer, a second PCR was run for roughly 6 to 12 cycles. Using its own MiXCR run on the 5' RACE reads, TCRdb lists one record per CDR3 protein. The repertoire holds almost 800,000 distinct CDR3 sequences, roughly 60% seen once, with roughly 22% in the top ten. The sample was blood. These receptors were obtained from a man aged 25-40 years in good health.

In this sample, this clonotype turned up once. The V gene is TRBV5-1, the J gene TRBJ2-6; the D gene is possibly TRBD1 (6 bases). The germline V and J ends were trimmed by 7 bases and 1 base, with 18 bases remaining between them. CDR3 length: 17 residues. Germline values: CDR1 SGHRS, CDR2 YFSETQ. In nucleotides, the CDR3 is TGCGCCAGCCGACCCGGGACAACCCTTTCTGGGGCCAACGTCCTGACTTTC. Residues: CASRPGTTLSGANVLTF. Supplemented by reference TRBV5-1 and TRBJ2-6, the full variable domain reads KAGVTQTPRYLIKTRGQQVTLSCSPISGHRSVSWYQQTPGQGLQFLFEYFSETQRNKGNFPGRFSGRQFSNSRSEMNVSTLELGDSALYLCASRPGTTLSGANVLTFGAGSRLTVL.

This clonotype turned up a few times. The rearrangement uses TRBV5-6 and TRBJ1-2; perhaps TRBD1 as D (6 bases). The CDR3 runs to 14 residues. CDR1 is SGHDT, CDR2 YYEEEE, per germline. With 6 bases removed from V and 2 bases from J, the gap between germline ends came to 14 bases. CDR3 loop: CASTSGGRNYGYTF. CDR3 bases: TGTGCCAGCACTTCGGGGGGGCGCAACTATGGCTACACCTTC.